This paragraph covers one TCR beta chain sequence. Its antigen remains unidentified. Given a much more abundant clone one base away, this may be a read error. This specimen comes from a study of post-analysis software for immune sequencing data (dated by TCRdb to about 2015). A note on the overall study: Relapsing-remitting, secondary progressive and progressive-relapsing multiple sclerosis were recorded as disease courses, and subtype annotation was lacking for some patients. The multiple sclerosis patient repertoires were compared with under 13 previously published healthy control repertoires from donors aged roughly 6 to 25 years. A subset of samples was prepared in parallel using single-end sample barcoding, then pooled and co-amplified after Illumina adapter ligation.

Paper-wide results and their limitations: The multiple sclerosis patient group was slightly younger than the control group. Normalized Chao1 diversity was significantly lower in multiple sclerosis patients than controls, suggesting substantial peripheral T-cell clonal expansion. Strong co-clustering of samples prepared in the same batch was shown by direct clustering with F measure, prompting a batch-effect correction.

Receptors were amplified or captured by PCR. TCRdb records Illumina HiSeq 2500 as the sequencer. To reduce PCR and sequencing biases, unique molecular identifiers were built into the TCR beta cDNA libraries. Every 1 to 10 million input T cells yielded approximately 500,000 cDNA molecules, meaning each molecule approximated one T cell. The patient libraries were prepared and sequenced with the same protocol used for the earlier healthy control dataset. Samples belonging to the same batch were prepared together, multiplexed and sequenced on a shared HiSeq lane. The original methods were these. MIGEC handled the raw barcoded reads, throwing out single-read molecular identifier groups before consensus assembly and CDR3 extraction. VDJtools was used for post-analysis of the clonotype tables, and diversity was normalized by down-sampling every dataset to the size of the smallest sample. To correct batch-related cross-sample contamination, repertoire overlap clustering matched CDR3 amino acid sequences but not nucleotide sequences. TCRdb passed the public sequencing reads through fastp at Q25 and MiXCR, retaining productive beta sequences. Entries that share a CDR3 protein sequence are merged under the most common genes and DNA. The V and J calls here are based on TCRdb, not the publication. The sample table lists over 150,000 distinct CDR3 sequences, about 32% of them with a count of one. Around 1.5% of the sample comes from the top ten.

To demonstrate the VDJtools post-analysis software, the study profiled TCR beta repertoires from the peripheral blood of about a dozen young patients with multiple sclerosis. Multiple sclerosis patients were children and adolescents aged roughly 6 to 17 years. The sample taken for sequencing was blood. This TCR came from a girl aged 10-17 years with multiple sclerosis.

The CDR3: CASRSGQGAYSPLHF. In nucleotide form, the sequence is TGTGCCAGCAGATCGGGACAGGGGGCGTATTCACCCCTCCACTTT. Recombination joined TRBV6-1 with TRBJ1-6, and 12 junctional nucleotides match TRBD1. Inclusive of the bounding cysteine and phenylalanine, the CDR3 is 15 residues long. Only the CDR3 portion is preserved as DNA: 45 bases, with reading frame beginning at the first base. Via the germline V gene, CDR1 is MNHNS and CDR2 SASEGT. V is trimmed back by 6 bases and J by 8 bases, and the junction contains 5 bases that no gene match accounts for.